These 21 T cell receptor beta chains were all obtained from the same sample, sequenced in a study of blood T cell repertoires in COVID-19. Clones were read by immunoSEQ multiplex PCR, and TCRdb kept only the in-frame ones, dropping some. The sample has approximately 500,000 clones; approximately 87% are singletons. The sequenced sample was PBMCs or T cells enriched from blood (not recorded which). The receptors were sampled from a woman aged 40 to 50 who had recovered from COVID-19.

The chain has TRBV5-5 and TRBJ2-7; TRBD2 is a possible D gene (6 bases). This CDR3 has 16 residues. V lost 4 bases and J lost 3, with 20 bases in between. From germline, CDR1 is SGHKS and CDR2 YYEKEE (reference sequence). DNA for the CDR3: TGTGCCAGCAGCCCCCTGGTCGGGAGTCGTGTCTACGAGCAGTACTTC. Its protein is CASSPLVGSRVYEQYF.

The chain joins TRBV5-6 to TRBJ2-7; no firm D call. Germline V CDR1 and CDR2: SGHDT, YYEEEE. The CDR3 totals 12 residues. Trimming cost V 0 bases and J 3 bases, with 4 bases left between them. CDR3 in DNA: TGTGCCAGCAGCTTGGCTTTCTACGAGCAGTACTTC. Translating gives CASSLAFYEQYF.

V gene TRBV24-1 combines with J gene TRBJ1-2; TRBD1 is a possible D gene (6 bases). Looked up from germline, CDR1 is KGHDR and CDR2 is SFDVKD. CDR3 length: 15 amino acids. V dropped 2 bases and J dropped 4 bases, with 13 bases sitting between them. Written as DNA, the CDR3 is TGTGCCACCAGTGATTCGCAGGGGATCCCCTATGGCTACACCTTC. Amino acids: CATSDSQGIPYGYTF.

The chain employs TRBV6-5 and TRBJ1-2; possible D gene TRBD1, 5 bases. Per germline, CDR1 MNHEY and CDR2 SVGAGI. The CDR3 extends over 13 amino acids. Deletions cut 2 bases from V and 4 bases from J, with 8 bases between. The CDR3 here is CASSYTTGYGYTF. Written as DNA, the CDR3 is TGTGCCAGCAGTTACACTACAGGCTATGGCTACACCTTC.

The V gene is TRBV9, the J gene TRBJ2-2, with 8 bases identical to TRBD2. J was trimmed by 1 base and V by 4 bases; bases with no gene match: 9. Per the germline V gene, CDR1 is SGDLS and CDR2 is YYNGEE. The CDR3 contains 17 residues. The CDR3 reads CASSRHAGGGNTGELFF. CDR3 DNA: TGTGCCAGCAGCAGGCATGCGGGAGGCGGGAACACCGGGGAGCTGTTTTTT. The whole variable domain, remainder taken from reference TRBV9 and TRBJ2-2, is DSGVTQTPKHLITATGQRVTLRCSPRSGDLSVYWYQQSLDQGLQFLIQYYNGEERAKGNILERFSAQQFPDLHSELNLSSLELGDSALYFCASSRHAGGGNTGELFFGEGSRLTVL.

The rearrangement links TRBV6-5 to TRBJ1-2; weak D call: TRBD1 (6 bases). Germline CDR1 is MNHEY and CDR2 is SVGAGI. The CDR3 is 13 residues long. Trimming shortened V by 5 bases and J by 7 bases, and 14 bases separated the two germline ends. This chain's CDR3 is CASSLGTSSGYTF. CDR3 coding DNA: TGTGCCAGCAGTCTCGGGACATCCAGTGGCTACACCTTC.

V usage is TRBV30 and J usage is TRBJ2-7; 7 bases agree with TRBD1. Germline values: CDR1 GTSNPN, CDR2 SVGIG (reference sequence). After removal of 2 bases from V and 3 bases from J, the junction contained 4 bases not matched to a gene. This CDR3 comprises 13 residues. The CDR3 sequence: CAWSRDSGYEQYF. CDR3 sequence (DNA): TGTGCCTGGAGTCGGGACAGTGGCTACGAGCAGTACTTC. The complete variable domain, with remaining parts taken from reference TRBV30 and TRBJ2-7, reads SQTIHQWPATLVQPVGSPLSLECTVEGTSNPNLYWYRQAAGRGLQLLFYSVGIGQISSEVPQNLSASRPQDRQFILSSKKLLLSDSGFYLCAWSRDSGYEQYFGPGTRLTVT.

This clone was seen more than once but under ten times. V usage is TRBV5-5 and J usage is TRBJ2-5; TRBD2 agrees at 12 bases. The CDR3 is 17 residues long. With 2 bases clipped from V and 4 bases from J, the junction kept 9 bases outside the gene matches. Germline loops: CDR1 SGHKS, CDR2 YYEKEE (reference sequence). The CDR3: CASSFRASGRAGETQYF. The DNA for the CDR3 is TGTGCCAGCAGCTTTCGGGCTAGCGGGAGGGCCGGAGAGACCCAGTACTTC.

The genes are TRBV20-1 and TRBJ2-1, with 9 positions matching TRBD2. The CDR3 is 16 amino acids. The ends lost 3 bases at V and 5 bases at J; junction bases unmatched: 11. Germline loops: CDR1 DFQATT, CDR2 SNEGSKA (reference sequence). CDR3 in amino acids: CSASAAGGKFNNEQFF. CDR3 nucleotide sequence: TGCAGTGCTAGTGCGGCGGGAGGGAAGTTTAACAATGAGCAGTTCTTC.

The DNA of the CDR3 is TGTGCCACCAGTGATCCTTGGACAGGGGAAGCTTTCTTT. Protein sequence: CATSDPWTGEAFF. The chain recombines TRBV24-1 with TRBJ1-1; 8 bases fit TRBD1. The CDR3 contains 13 residues. With V trimmed by 3 bases and J by 8 bases, 4 bases remained unmatched. The germline V gene encodes CDR1 KGHDR and CDR2 SFDVKD.

This rearrangement joins TRBV2 to TRBJ2-7, with 9 bases fitting TRBD1. CDR3 size: 15 residues. V was pared by 6 bases and J by 5 bases, with 11 bases of the junction left unmatched. Germline loops: CDR1 SNHLY, CDR2 FYNNEI. CDR3 loop: CASRTRRDRANEQYF. The CDR3 bases are TGTGCCAGCAGAACCCGCCGGGACAGGGCCAACGAGCAGTACTTC.

This clone was counted a single time. The chain has TRBV7-2 and TRBJ1-1, with a possible D match to TRBD1 (5 bases). The CDR3 is made up of 15 amino acids. V was trimmed by 5 bases and J by 1 base, leaving 14 bases between them. Germline loops: CDR1 SGHTA, CDR2 FQGNSA. The CDR3 here is CASSPRQIENTEAFF. CDR3 bases: TGTGCCAGCAGCCCAAGACAGATAGAGAACACTGAAGCTTTCTTT. Looking up the rest from reference TRBV7-2 and TRBJ1-1 gives the full variable domain: GAGVSQSPSNKVTEKGKDVELRCDPISGHTALYWYRQSLGQGLEFLIYFQGNSAPDKSGLPSDRFSAERTGGSVSTLTIQRTQQEDSAVYLCASSPRQIENTEAFFGQGTRLTVV.

The chain couples TRBV15 to TRBJ1-1; D possibly corresponds to TRBD1 (5 bases). The CDR3 is made up of 16 amino acids. V was clipped by 0 bases and J by 0 bases, with 11 bases between them. The germline V gene has CDR1 LNHNV and CDR2 YYDKDF (reference sequence). The CDR3 DNA follows: TGTGCCACCAGCAGAGATATGCGGGGCATGAACACTGAAGCTTTCTTT. Translation gives CATSRDMRGMNTEAFF.

This chain joins TRBV5-1 and TRBJ1-1, with D tentatively TRBD1 (6 bases). V dropped 5 bases and J dropped 0 bases, with 14 bases sitting between them. This CDR3 has 15 residues. Germline V gives CDR1 SGHRS, CDR2 YFSETQ. CDR3 DNA: TGCGCCAGCAGGCTACGGACAGCTTTGAACACTGAAGCTTTCTTT. It specifies CASRLRTALNTEAFF.

The chain joins TRBV2 to TRBJ1-2; 8 bases fit TRBD1. This CDR3 region has 16 residues. The V gene end was trimmed by 7 bases and the J gene end by 3 bases; junction bases not matched to a gene: 13. The germline V gene encodes CDR1 SNHLY and CDR2 FYNNEI. This CDR3 reads CASTHNRDRNDYGYTF. The DNA of the CDR3 is TGTGCCAGCACGCACAACCGGGACAGGAATGACTATGGCTACACCTTC.

The count of this clone is one. The J gene is TRBJ2-5, the V gene TRBV7-9; 8 positions agree with TRBD2. The trim removed 3 bases at V and 2 bases at J, leaving 8 bases unmatched. The CDR3 extends over 16 amino acids. CDR1 is SEHNR and CDR2 is FQNEAQ in the germline V gene (reference sequence). The CDR3 coding sequence is TGTGCCAGCAGCTTCGGGGGGGAGTCTTCACAAGAGACCCAGTACTTC. It codes for CASSFGGESSQETQYF.

V and J are TRBV2 and TRBJ2-3; TRBD1 matches at 11 bases. The V gene's germline CDR1 is SNHLY and CDR2 FYNNEI. The CDR3 loop spans 13 amino acids. J was trimmed by 4 bases and V by 8 bases; bases with no gene match: 2. The CDR3 region is CASGQGASDTQYF. The CDR3 region has the DNA TGTGCCAGCGGACAGGGGGCGTCAGATACGCAGTATTTT.

The rearrangement links TRBV24-1 to TRBJ2-2; possible D gene TRBD2, 5 bases. Germline CDR1 is KGHDR and CDR2 is SFDVKD. The CDR3 sequence is 13 residues long. V was clipped by 5 bases and J by 3 bases, with 6 bases between them. This CDR3 reads CATSGGYTGELFF. As DNA, the CDR3 is TGTGCCACCAGTGGCGGGTACACCGGGGAGCTGTTTTTT.

V and J are TRBV19 and TRBJ1-2, with 7 bases lining up with TRBD1. V trimming: 5 bases; J trimming: 4 bases; junction bases outside the gene matches: 10. CDR1 and CDR2 from the germline V gene are LNHDA and SQIVND (reference sequence). This CDR3 is built from 15 residues. The CDR3 nucleotides read TGTGCCAGTAGTTCAAGGACAGGCTTCAGCTATGGCTACACCTTC. Its translation is CASSSRTGFSYGYTF.

The chain couples TRBV7-2 to TRBJ1-1, with D maybe TRBD1 (6 bases). V was pared by 0 bases and J by 1 base, with 12 bases between. CDR1 SGHTA and CDR2 FQGNSA come from the germline V gene. The CDR3 is 16 amino acids. The CDR3 loop reads CASSLALGRGNTEAFF. CDR3 in DNA: TGTGCCAGCAGCTTAGCGCTCGGCAGGGGGAACACTGAAGCTTTCTTT.

The chain combines TRBV5-1 with TRBJ1-3, with 7 bases fitting TRBD1. CDR1 SGHRS and CDR2 YFSETQ come from the germline V gene. Trimming removed 9 bases from V and 2 bases from J; junction bases left unmatched: 14. The CDR3 spans 16 residues. CDR3 DNA sequence: TGCGCCACCTCAGCCGACGACAGGGCTGCTGGAAACACCATATATTTT. Its protein product is CATSADDRAAGNTIYF.